What follows are 30 T cell receptor beta chains derived from one specimen sequenced in a study of blood T cell repertoires in COVID-19. Libraries were prepared by immunoSEQ multiplex PCR; TCRdb keeps only in-frame clonotypes and omits some of them. The sample has some 300,000 clones; about nine tenths are singletons. Source material: PBMCs or T cells enriched from blood (not recorded which). Receptors originate from a woman aged 40 to 50 who had recovered from COVID-19.

V and J are TRBV12-5 and TRBJ1-2, with a possible D match to TRBD1 (5 bases). The CDR3 extends over 15 amino acids. Germline CDR1 reads LGHNT; CDR2 reads FRNRAP. Between the trimmed V and J ends, which lost 2 bases and 2 bases, there was a span of 12 bases. The CDR3 reads CASGLNRAGNYGYTF. CDR3 nucleotides: TGTGCTAGTGGTTTGAACCGGGCAGGGAACTATGGCTACACCTTC.

CDR3 residues: CASSTGMNYGYTF. The CDR3 nucleotides are TGTGCCAGCTCAACCGGGATGAACTATGGCTACACCTTC. The chain couples TRBV18 to TRBJ1-2; the D is unclear. Germline-derived CDR1 and CDR2 are KGHSH and LQKENI. This CDR3 contains 13 residues. V dropped 5 bases and J dropped 2 bases, with 9 bases sitting between them.

The chain has TRBV15 and TRBJ1-1; D call uncertain. The CDR3 is made up of 14 amino acids. Germline V gene sequence: CDR1 LNHNV, CDR2 YYDKDF (reference sequence). V gave up 0 bases and J gave up 10 bases, with 15 bases separating them. The CDR3 loop is CATSRDLVRGGAFF. The CDR3 nucleotides are TGTGCCACCAGCAGAGATCTGGTCCGGGGTGGAGCTTTCTTT.

The chain has TRBV5-1 and TRBJ1-1; unclear D gene. The CDR3 is 15 residues long. Germline V CDR1 and CDR2: SGHRS, YFSETQ. V lost 0 bases, J lost 0 bases, and 9 bases lay in between. CDR3 protein: CASSLESGVNTEAFF. The CDR3 DNA reads as TGCGCCAGCAGCTTGGAGTCCGGGGTGAACACTGAAGCTTTCTTT. Variable domain in full (rest from reference TRBV5-1 and TRBJ1-1): KAGVTQTPRYLIKTRGQQVTLSCSPISGHRSVSWYQQTPGQGLQFLFEYFSETQRNKGNFPGRFSGRQFSNSRSEMNVSTLELGDSALYLCASSLESGVNTEAFFGQGTRLTVV.

This clone is a singleton in its sample. V is TRBV11-2 and J is TRBJ1-4; D possibly corresponds to TRBD1 (5 bases). The V and J ends lost 3 bases and 4 bases respectively, with 9 bases between them. This CDR3 is 14 amino acids long. Germline V lookup: CDR1 SGHAT, CDR2 FQNNGV. The chain's CDR3 is CASSLGGVNEKLFF. The DNA of the CDR3 is TGTGCCAGCAGCTTGGGAGGGGTTAATGAAAAACTGTTTTTT.

This chain uses TRBV7-2 with TRBJ2-7; a weak D match, TRBD1 (5 bases). Germline lookup yields CDR1 SGHTA and CDR2 FQGNSA. This CDR3 is 14 amino acids long. Deletions cut 2 bases from V and 7 bases from J, with 15 bases between. The CDR3 nucleotides read TGTGCCAGCAGCTTATCCCCTACGACAGTAGAGCAGTACTTC. Its protein product is CASSLSPTTVEQYF.

V usage is TRBV2 and J usage is TRBJ2-1; 9 bases match TRBD2. CDR1 is SNHLY and CDR2 is FYNNEI in the germline V gene. The CDR3 has 15 residues. The junction had 3 bases not matched to a gene; V was cut back by 6 bases and J by 0 bases. CDR3 sequence reads: CASRSGGNSYNEQFF. The CDR3 DNA sequence: TGTGCCAGCAGAAGCGGGGGGAACTCCTACAATGAGCAGTTCTTC.

The chain joins TRBV5-6 to TRBJ2-7; no clear D. The germline CDR1 and CDR2 sequences are SGHDT and YYEEEE. Trimming shortened V by 0 bases and J by 2 bases, and 9 bases separated the two germline ends. This CDR3 contains 14 residues. The CDR3 sequence: CASSLGTAAYEQYF. In nucleotides, the CDR3 is TGTGCCAGCAGCTTGGGCACGGCGGCCTACGAGCAGTACTTC.

This clone was picked up one time. The gene calls are TRBV9 and TRBJ1-2; possibly TRBD1 for D (5 bases). V shed 0 bases and J shed 0 bases, with 12 bases lying between them. The CDR3 runs 16 residues. CDR1 is SGDLS, CDR2 YYNGEE, per germline. Written as DNA, the CDR3 is TGTGCCAGCAGCGTAGGACAGCCCCGCACTAACTATGGCTACACCTTC. Its protein is CASSVGQPRTNYGYTF.

In the case of this clone: The same CDR3 also results from other DNA sequences found in this sample. The chain combines TRBV18 with TRBJ1-1; the D is unclear. The germline CDR1 and CDR2 sequences are KGHSH and LQKENI. V dropped 1 base and J dropped 1 base, with 7 bases sitting between them. This CDR3 is 14 amino acids long. The CDR3 nucleotides read TGTGCCAGCTCACCACAGACGGGGAACACTGAAGCTTTCTTT. Translating gives CASSPQTGNTEAFF.

V gene TRBV4-1 combines with J gene TRBJ2-6; a weak D match, TRBD2 (5 bases). This CDR3 region has 21 residues. V lost 6 bases, J lost 1 base, and 28 bases lay in between. Germline lookup yields CDR1 MGHRA and CDR2 YSYEKL. The CDR3 DNA reads as TGCGCCAGCAGTTCTACTAGATCCGTAGTCCCTTGGGGATCTGGGGCCAACGTCCTGACTTTC. As protein: CASSSTRSVVPWGSGANVLTF.

This chain joins TRBV6-2 or TRBV6-3 and TRBJ1-2, with 7 bases that match TRBD1. This CDR3 has 14 residues. Unmatched junction bases numbered 5, after V lost 5 bases and J lost 2 bases. CDR1 is MNHEY and CDR2 is SVGEGT in the germline V gene. The CDR3 spells CASSPQQGNYGYTF. In DNA form, the CDR3 reads TGTGCCAGCAGTCCGCAACAGGGGAACTATGGCTACACCTTC.

This chain links TRBV5-4 with TRBJ2-7; 12 nucleotides line up with TRBD2. Losses at the gene ends were 4 bases for V and 2 bases for J; bases not matched to a gene: 4. The germline V gene has CDR1 SGHNT and CDR2 YYREEE (reference sequence). There are 15 residues in the CDR3. CDR3 protein: CASSPSGGETYEQYF. Here the CDR3 DNA reads TGTGCCAGCAGCCCTAGCGGGGGGGAAACCTACGAGCAGTACTTC.

V is TRBV10-3 and J is TRBJ1-3; 11 bases map to TRBD1. Germline V lookup: CDR1 ENHRY, CDR2 SYGVKD. Unmatched junction bases numbered 6, after V lost 5 bases and J lost 0 bases. CDR3 size: 17 residues. DNA for the CDR3: TGTGCCATCAGTTCTACCGGGACAGGGGGCTCTGGAAACACCATATATTTT. Translating it yields CAISSTGTGGSGNTIYF.

The chain joins TRBV5-5 to TRBJ2-1; tentatively, D is TRBD1 (6 bases). This CDR3 has 15 residues. CDR1 and CDR2 (germline): SGHKS, YYEKEE (reference sequence). With 3 bases removed from V and 0 bases from J, the gap between germline ends came to 10 bases. The CDR3 reads CASSYTGNSYNEQFF. In nucleotides, the CDR3 is TGTGCCAGCAGCTACACAGGGAACTCCTACAATGAGCAGTTCTTC.

This chain connects TRBV30 to TRBJ1-6, with D maybe TRBD1 (5 bases). The CDR3 totals 13 residues. The V gene lost 8 bases and the J gene lost 6 bases, with 14 bases spanning the gap. Germline CDR1 is GTSNPN and CDR2 is SVGIG (reference sequence). In DNA, the CDR3 is TGTGCCGCCGGGTGGACAATTAATTCACCCCTCCACTTT. It encodes CAAGWTINSPLHF. The complete variable domain, with remaining parts taken from reference TRBV30 and TRBJ1-6, reads SQTIHQWPATLVQPVGSPLSLECTVEGTSNPNLYWYRQAAGRGLQLLFYSVGIGQISSEVPQNLSASRPQDRQFILSSKKLLLSDSGFYLCAAGWTINSPLHFGNGTRLTVT.

The table lists this clone with a count of one. The V gene is TRBV19, the J gene TRBJ2-5, with 9 bases identical to TRBD1. V lost 8 bases, J lost 1 base, and 8 bases stayed unmatched. CDR1 and CDR2 from the germline V gene are LNHDA and SQIVND (reference sequence). The CDR3 spans 15 residues. This chain's CDR3 is CASSDDRGIQETQYF. Here the CDR3 DNA reads TGTGCCAGTTCAGATGACAGGGGGATCCAAGAGACCCAGTACTTC.

The rearrangement joins TRBV2 to TRBJ1-5; the D is unclear. The CDR3 consists of 13 residues. Per germline, CDR1 SNHLY and CDR2 FYNNEI. Trimming pared 3 bases from V and 2 bases from J, leaving 5 bases between. DNA for the CDR3: TGTGCCAGCAGTGATATAGGCAATCAGCCCCAGCATTTT. Translating it yields CASSDIGNQPQHF. Full variable domain (rest looked up from reference TRBV2 and TRBJ1-5): EPEVTQTPSHQVTQMGQEVILRCVPISNHLYFYWYRQILGQKVEFLVSFYNNEISEKSEIFDDQFSVERPDGSNFTLKIRSTKLEDSAMYFCASSDIGNQPQHFGDGTRLSIL.

This clone has only a few counts. This sequence joins TRBV29-1 and TRBJ1-1, with D unclear. Germline V gene lookup returns CDR1 SQVTM and CDR2 ANQGSEA. The CDR3 totals 12 residues. V was cut by 7 bases and J by 1 base, with 10 bases left in between. CDR3 loop: CSAMGQNTEAFF. DNA for the CDR3: TGCAGCGCCATGGGCCAGAACACTGAAGCTTTCTTT.

The chain combines TRBV18 with TRBJ1-4; 8 bases match TRBD1. V was clipped by 4 bases and J by 6 bases; unmatched bases: 1. Germline CDR1 reads KGHSH; CDR2 reads LQKENI. The CDR3 is 13 residues long. The CDR3 region has the DNA TGTGCCAGCTCACAGGACAGGGATGAAAAACTGTTTTTT. This gives the protein CASSQDRDEKLFF.

This clone was counted once. V gene TRBV7-9 combines with J gene TRBJ1-1; the D gene is possibly TRBD1 (6 bases). The CDR3 is made up of 15 amino acids. V dropped 4 bases and J dropped 4 bases, with 16 bases sitting between them. CDR1 SEHNR and CDR2 FQNEAQ come from the germline V gene (reference sequence). The chain's CDR3 is CASSSWDKPSTEAFF. In DNA, the CDR3 is TGTGCCAGCAGCTCTTGGGACAAGCCCAGCACTGAAGCTTTCTTT.

The chain recombines TRBV19 with TRBJ2-3, with 9 bases that match TRBD2. The CDR3 has 16 amino acids. The V gene end was trimmed by 3 bases and the J gene end by 4 bases; junction bases not matched to a gene: 8. Germline V gives CDR1 LNHDA, CDR2 SQIVND (reference sequence). The CDR3 loop is CASSIASGRRADTQYF. The CDR3 nucleotides read TGTGCCAGTAGTATCGCGAGCGGGAGGAGGGCAGATACGCAGTATTTT.

This sequence joins TRBV6-1 and TRBJ2-3, with D tentatively TRBD2 (5 bases). CDR1 MNHNS and CDR2 SASEGT come from the germline V gene. Trimming left V 6 bases short and J 1 base short, with 11 bases between. The CDR3 consists of 14 residues. CDR3 residues: CASRNSGGTDTQYF. DNA of the CDR3: TGTGCCAGCAGAAACAGCGGTGGCACAGATACGCAGTATTTT.

The genes are TRBV4-1 and TRBJ1-4; TRBD1 matches 10 bases. The V gene's germline CDR1 is MGHRA and CDR2 YSYEKL. The CDR3 runs 15 residues. Losses at the gene ends were 1 base for V and 11 bases for J; bases not matched to a gene: 7. The CDR3 DNA is TGCGCCAGCAGCCAAGGAGACAGGGGGCGATGGAAACTGTTTTTT. This encodes CASSQGDRGRWKLFF.

V is TRBV4-1 and J is TRBJ1-6, with TRBD1 identical over 10 bases. Germline values: CDR1 MGHRA, CDR2 YSYEKL. The CDR3 has 16 amino acids. Losses at the gene ends were 0 bases for V and 9 bases for J; bases not matched to a gene: 5. CDR3 in DNA: TGCGCCAGCAGCCAAGACCCGGGACAGGGGTTTTCACCCCTCCACTTT. This gives the protein CASSQDPGQGFSPLHF.

V is TRBV6-5 and J is TRBJ1-2; D not certain. CDR3 length: 15 amino acids. V was trimmed by 0 bases and J by 4 bases, leaving 12 bases between them. CDR1 and CDR2 (germline): MNHEY, SVGAGI. The CDR3 bases are TGTGCCAGCAGTTACTCGCTACAGAACCGCTATGGCTACACCTTC. Amino acid sequence: CASSYSLQNRYGYTF.

The chain couples TRBV5-6 to TRBJ2-1; maybe TRBD1 (5 bases). This CDR3 is 14 amino acids long. V was trimmed by 4 bases and J by 4 bases, leaving 12 bases between them. The germline V gene has CDR1 SGHDT and CDR2 YYEEEE. The DNA for the CDR3 is TGTGCCAGCAGCCCCTGGGGCTCGTACAATGAGCAGTTCTTC. This translates into CASSPWGSYNEQFF.

The rearrangement uses TRBV5-1 and TRBJ1-1, with 10 bases identical to TRBD1. The CDR3 extends over 14 amino acids. Germline values: CDR1 SGHRS, CDR2 YFSETQ. V lost 3 bases, J lost 9 bases, and 8 bases stayed unmatched. CDR3 nucleotide sequence: TGCGCCAGCAGCTGGTCACAAGACAGGGGGCAAGCTTTCTTT. Its translation: CASSWSQDRGQAFF. The entire variable domain, with the rest obtained from reference TRBV5-1 and TRBJ1-1, is as follows: KAGVTQTPRYLIKTRGQQVTLSCSPISGHRSVSWYQQTPGQGLQFLFEYFSETQRNKGNFPGRFSGRQFSNSRSEMNVSTLELGDSALYLCASSWSQDRGQAFFGQGTRLTVV.

The CDR3: CASSGRYSPLHF. CDR3 bases: TGTGCCAGCAGCGGGAGGTATTCACCCCTCCACTTT. The gene calls are TRBV6-5 and TRBJ1-6; D is ambiguous. The CDR3 consists of 12 residues. Germline V CDR1 and CDR2: MNHEY, SVGAGI. V dropped 6 bases and J dropped 8 bases, with 8 bases sitting between them.

V usage is TRBV25-1 and J usage is TRBJ1-6, with 7 bases that match TRBD1. This CDR3 has 13 amino acids. CDR1 is MGHDK, CDR2 SYGVNS, per germline. The V segment lost 6 bases and the J segment 10 bases; nucleotides outside the gene matches: 6. The CDR3 sequence: CASRDRIGSPLHF. The CDR3 bases are TGTGCCAGCAGGGACAGGATTGGCTCACCCCTCCACTTT.